These 9 T cell receptor beta chains share one sample of origin, sequenced in a study of T cell clonality in common variable immunodeficiency. Study-wide findings and caveats: Common variable immunodeficiency TCR beta sequences reportedly had fewer deletions and N-nucleotide insertions.

Their antigens remain unidentified. The table came from immunoSEQ multiplex PCR; TCRdb's copy has only in-frame clones and leaves some out. The repertoire has about 23,000 clones, none seen only once; the ten largest take approximately 9%. The sample comprised peripheral blood mononuclear cells. Receptor source: a human donor with common variable immunodeficiency.

The sequenced CDR3 bases are TGTGCCAGCTCACCATACCCAGGGGGCGAGACC. Amino acid sequence: CASSPYPGGET. The CDR3 as a whole reads CASSPYPGGETQYF. This rearrangement joins TRBV18 to TRBJ2-5, with 8 bases aligning to TRBD1. The read ends 3 residues before the CDR3 terminus; that terminus is restored from the germline J gene. The germline CDR1 and CDR2 sequences are KGHSH and LQKENI. After removal of 2 bases from V and 5 bases from J, the junction contained 4 bases not matched to a gene. The CDR3 loop spans 14 amino acids.

At least ten counts were recorded for this clone. The read terminates 3 residues before the CDR3 end, so the remaining end is supplied by the germline J gene. This chain joins TRBV2 and TRBJ2-7, with D possibly being TRBD1 (6 bases). CDR3 length: 12 amino acids. V lost 7 bases, J lost 3 bases, and 10 bases lay in between. Germline loops: CDR1 SNHLY, CDR2 FYNNEI. The CDR3 bases that were read are TGTGCCAGCAACAGGGAGAGCTACGAG. Residues: CASNRESYE. The full CDR3 reads CASNRESYEQYF.

This clone occurred a few times. The observed sequence ends 3 residues before the CDR3 terminus, with the missing tail filled in from the germline J gene. The chain couples TRBV7-9 to TRBJ2-3, with 10 bases aligning to TRBD1. The CDR3 is 12 amino acids. The trim removed 7 bases at V and 8 bases at J, leaving 3 bases unmatched. Germline V gene sequence: CDR1 SEHNR, CDR2 FQNEAQ (reference sequence). The covered CDR3 bases are TGTGCCAGCATCCGGACAGGGGGTACG. Residues: CASIRTGGT. The full CDR3 reads CASIRTGGTQYF.

This clone appeared many times. The DNA ends 3 residues before the CDR3 does, and the rest of the CDR3 is filled in from the germline J gene. The genes are TRBV19 and TRBJ2-3; 9 bases are shared with TRBD1. The CDR3 totals 15 residues. CDR1 is LNHDA, CDR2 SQIVND, per germline (reference sequence). The V and J ends lost 2 bases and 5 bases, in that order; junction bases with no gene match: 5. The covered CDR3 bases are TGTGCCAGTAGTATACGACAGGGGGATGTAGATACG. This sequence encodes CASSIRQGDVDT. In full, the CDR3 is CASSIRQGDVDTQYF.

This clone appeared a few times. The read finishes 3 residues shy of the CDR3 end, and the germline J gene is used to complete it. The chain carries TRBV19 and TRBJ1-1; D call uncertain. This CDR3 is 13 amino acids long. V lost 7 bases and J lost 3, with 12 bases in between. Germline values: CDR1 LNHDA, CDR2 SQIVND (reference sequence). The covered CDR3 bases are TGTGCCAGTATAGGAGGCACAGACACTGAA. As protein: CASIGGTDTE. The entire CDR3 protein reads CASIGGTDTEAFF. Complete variable domain (other parts from reference TRBV19 and TRBJ1-1): DGGITQSPKYLFRKEGQNVTLSCEQNLNHDAMYWYRQDPGQGLRLIYYSQIVNDFQKGDIAEGYSVSREKKESFPLTVTSAQKNPTAFYLCASIGGTDTEAFFGQGTRLTVV.

This clone was seen more than once but under ten times. The DNA ends 3 residues before the CDR3 does, and the rest of the CDR3 is filled in from the germline J gene. J is TRBJ2-5 and V is TRBV5-1; D unresolved. Trimming shortened V by 1 base and J by 2 bases, and 6 bases separated the two germline ends. Germline V lookup: CDR1 SGHRS, CDR2 YFSETQ. The CDR3 runs 13 residues. The sequenced part of the CDR3 DNA is TGCGCCAGCAGCTTGACACCTCAAGAGACC. This codes for CASSLTPQET. The complete CDR3 reads CASSLTPQETQYF.

As concerns this clone: The sequenced fragment ends 3 residues before the CDR3 boundary, so the rest is inferred from the germline J gene. The chain joins TRBV6-1 to TRBJ1-5; possibly TRBD1 for D (5 bases). CDR3 length: 14 amino acids. With 1 base removed from V and 9 bases from J, the gap between germline ends came to 13 bases. Per germline, CDR1 MNHNS and CDR2 SASEGT. CDR3 loop: CASSEVSPGRPQHF. The sequenced part of the CDR3 DNA is TGTGCCAGCAGTGAAGTCTCGCCAGGGCGGCCC.

A word on this clone: Read coverage stops 3 residues before the CDR3 terminus; the germline J gene supplies the remainder. This chain uses TRBV6-4 with TRBJ2-3; 10 positions agree with TRBD2. The length of the CDR3 is 15 residues. V was clipped by 4 bases and J by 2 bases; unmatched bases: 3. The germline CDR1 and CDR2 sequences are MRHNA and SNTAGT. CDR3 protein: CASSAAGGPTDTQYF. The sequenced CDR3 bases are TGTGCCAGCAGTGCAGCGGGGGGGCCCACAGATACG.

A few counts support this clone. The missing CDR3 end, 3 residues past where the read stops, is filled in from the germline J gene. The V gene is TRBV7-3, the J gene TRBJ1-2, with a possible D match to TRBD1 (6 bases). This CDR3 region has 13 residues. Germline-derived CDR1 and CDR2 are SGHTA and FQGTGA. The covered CDR3 bases are TGTGCCAGCAGTAGGAATGAGGGGGACGGC. Translated: CASSRNEGDG. The whole CDR3 sequence is CASSRNEGDGYTF.